One and the same sample provided the 10 T cell receptor beta chains below, sequenced in a study of cytomegalovirus exposure and HLA in healthy donors. PCR amplification relied on 60 Vbeta primers (plus 13 Jbeta primers). TCRdb keeps only in-frame clones here, not all; method: immunoSEQ multiplex PCR. The table shows 70,000 to 95,000 clones, with approximately 80% occurring only once. Input material: PBMCs. Receptors originate from a man between 18 and 29 years old in good health and CMV-seronegative.

A few counts support this clone. This chain uses TRBV9 with TRBJ2-3; D remains ambiguous. V dropped 4 bases and J dropped 3 bases, with 18 bases sitting between them. The CDR3 totals 16 residues. Germline CDR1 reads SGDLS; CDR2 reads YYNGEE. CDR3 sequence reads: CASSKGGGQPTDTQYF. The CDR3 nucleotides are TGTGCCAGCAGCAAAGGCGGTGGTCAGCCAACAGATACGCAGTATTTT.

V gene TRBV7-2 combines with J gene TRBJ1-3; D unclear. The CDR3 is 13 amino acids. With 3 bases removed from V and 0 bases from J, the gap between germline ends came to 3 bases. Germline values: CDR1 SGHTA, CDR2 FQGNSA. CDR3 in amino acids: CASSFHSGNTIYF. The CDR3, as DNA: TGTGCCAGCAGCTTTCACTCTGGAAACACCATATATTTT. The entire variable domain, with the rest obtained from reference TRBV7-2 and TRBJ1-3, is as follows: GAGVSQSPSNKVTEKGKDVELRCDPISGHTALYWYRQSLGQGLEFLIYFQGNSAPDKSGLPSDRFSAERTGGSVSTLTIQRTQQEDSAVYLCASSFHSGNTIYFGEGSWLTVV.

This clone turned up a few times. The chain uses TRBV27 and TRBJ2-6; tentatively, D is TRBD2 (5 bases). V lost 4 bases and J 0 bases, leaving 10 bases between the germline ends. This CDR3 is 16 amino acids long. CDR1 is MNHEY, CDR2 SMNVEV, per germline (reference sequence). The CDR3 DNA follows: TGTGCCAGCAGTTCGAGGGTCAGCTCTGGGGCCAACGTCCTGACTTTC. It yields the protein CASSSRVSSGANVLTF.

This chain uses TRBV2 with TRBJ2-3, with D possibly being TRBD2 (6 bases). V was cut by 7 bases and J by 6 bases, with 17 bases left in between. This CDR3 region has 14 residues. Looked up from germline, CDR1 is SNHLY and CDR2 is FYNNEI. The CDR3 protein is CASMTTSYLDTQYF. CDR3 in DNA: TGTGCCAGCATGACGACTAGTTACCTTGATACGCAGTATTTT.

This chain connects TRBV27 to TRBJ2-7; no clear D gene. V lost 5 bases, J lost 0 bases, and 5 bases lay in between. The germline CDR1 and CDR2 sequences are MNHEY and SMNVEV (reference sequence). The length of the CDR3 is 12 residues. CDR3 nucleotide sequence: TGTGCCAGCAGTACGAGCTCCTACGAGCAGTACTTC. Its protein is CASSTSSYEQYF.

This clone was observed many times. The chain has TRBV5-1 and TRBJ1-1, with D maybe TRBD1 (5 bases). Germline CDR1 SGHRS, CDR2 YFSETQ. The CDR3 consists of 13 residues. The V and J ends lost 6 bases and 1 base respectively, with 10 bases between them. The CDR3 reads CASTLQENTEAFF. As DNA, the CDR3 is TGCGCCAGCACCCTACAGGAGAACACTGAAGCTTTCTTT. Supplemented by reference TRBV5-1 and TRBJ1-1, the full variable domain reads KAGVTQTPRYLIKTRGQQVTLSCSPISGHRSVSWYQQTPGQGLQFLFEYFSETQRNKGNFPGRFSGRQFSNSRSEMNVSTLELGDSALYLCASTLQENTEAFFGQGTRLTVV.

The chain recombines TRBV5-1 with TRBJ1-1; TRBD1 agrees at 12 bases. V dropped 4 bases and J dropped 5; count of bases not matched to a gene: 3. This CDR3 is built from 14 residues. Germline CDR1 is SGHRS and CDR2 is YFSETQ. CDR3 sequence: CASSGGQGATEAFF. The DNA for the CDR3 is TGCGCCAGCAGCGGGGGACAGGGGGCTACTGAAGCTTTCTTT.

This clone has just a few counts. This chain links TRBV29-1 with TRBJ2-3; tentatively, D is TRBD1 (6 bases). This CDR3 is 13 amino acids long. Germline V gene sequence: CDR1 SQVTM, CDR2 ANQGSEA. V was trimmed by 7 bases and J by 5 bases, leaving 16 bases between them. The CDR3 here is CSGEPQGQDTQYF. The CDR3 DNA is TGCAGCGGAGAACCACAGGGTCAAGATACGCAGTATTTT.

This chain uses TRBV6-5 with TRBJ1-2, with D unclear. Germline CDR1 and CDR2: MNHEY and SVGAGI. Trimming cost V 6 bases and J 6 bases, with 14 bases left between them. The CDR3 extends over 13 amino acids. The CDR3 nucleotides read TGTGCCAGCAGCTATCGACAATCCCATGGCTACACCTTC. Its translation is CASSYRQSHGYTF.

The chain recombines TRBV6-5 with TRBJ1-1; a weak D match, TRBD1 (5 bases). Trimming pared 0 bases from V and 1 base from J, leaving 9 bases between. Germline assignment: CDR1 MNHEY and CDR2 SVGAGI. The CDR3 length is 15 residues. The CDR3 sequence: CASSYSPGGNTEAFF. CDR3 bases: TGTGCCAGCAGTTACTCTCCGGGGGGGAACACTGAAGCTTTCTTT.